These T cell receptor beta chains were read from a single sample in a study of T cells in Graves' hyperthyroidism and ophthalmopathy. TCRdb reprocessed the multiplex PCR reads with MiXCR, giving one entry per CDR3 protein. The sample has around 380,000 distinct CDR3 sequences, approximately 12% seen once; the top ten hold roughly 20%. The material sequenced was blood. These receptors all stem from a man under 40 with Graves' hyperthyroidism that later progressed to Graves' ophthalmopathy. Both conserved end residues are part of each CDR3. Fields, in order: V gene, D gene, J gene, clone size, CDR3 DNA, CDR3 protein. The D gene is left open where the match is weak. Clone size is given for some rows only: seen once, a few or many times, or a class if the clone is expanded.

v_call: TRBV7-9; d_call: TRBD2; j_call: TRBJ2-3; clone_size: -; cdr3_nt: TGTGCCAGCAGCCAGCGGGGGGGTAAATATGGCACAGATACGCAGTATTTT; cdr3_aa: CASSQRGGKYGTDTQYF
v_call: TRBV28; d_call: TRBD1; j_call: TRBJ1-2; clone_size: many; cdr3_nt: TGTGCCAGCAGTTCCGGGACAGTCTCTATGGCTACAAACAGCAGGGGATCGGTTGGCTACACCTTC; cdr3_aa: CASSSGTVSMATNSRGSVGYTF
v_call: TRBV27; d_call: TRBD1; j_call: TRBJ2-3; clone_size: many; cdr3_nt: TGTGCCAGCAGTTTTAAAAGACAGGGCGGAAGCACAGATACGCAGTATTTT; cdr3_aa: CASSFKRQGGSTDTQYF
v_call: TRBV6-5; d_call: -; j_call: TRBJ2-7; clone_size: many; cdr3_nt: TGTGCCAGCAGTTACTCGTACAAGAACCCATACGAGCAGTACTTC; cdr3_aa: CASSYSYKNPYEQYF
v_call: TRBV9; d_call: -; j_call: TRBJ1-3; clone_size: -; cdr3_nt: TGTGCCAGCAGCCGGGTAAAGGGAAACACCATATATTTT; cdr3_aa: CASSRVKGNTIYF
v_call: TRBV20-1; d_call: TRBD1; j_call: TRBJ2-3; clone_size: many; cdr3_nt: TGCAGTGCTGCACCCCTGACAGGGAGAGATACGCAGTATTTT; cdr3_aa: CSAAPLTGRDTQYF
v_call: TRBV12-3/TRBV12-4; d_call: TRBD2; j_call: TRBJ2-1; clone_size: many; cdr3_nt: TGTGCCACCCTCGACCGCGGGGGGCTCTACAATGAGCAGTTCTTC; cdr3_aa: CATLDRGGLYNEQFF
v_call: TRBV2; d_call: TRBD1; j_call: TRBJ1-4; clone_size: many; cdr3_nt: TGTGCCAGCAGTGAAGCGCTTCGGGCAGGGGGTGAAAAACTGTTTTTT; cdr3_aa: CASSEALRAGGEKLFF
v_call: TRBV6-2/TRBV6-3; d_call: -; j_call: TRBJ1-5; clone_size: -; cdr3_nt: TGTGCCAGCAGTTACGGCCAGGATCAGCCCCAGCATTTT; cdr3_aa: CASSYGQDQPQHF
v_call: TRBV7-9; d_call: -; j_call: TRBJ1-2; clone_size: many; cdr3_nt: TGTGCCAGCAGCCCCCCACAGGGAGGCTACACCTTC; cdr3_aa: CASSPPQGGYTF
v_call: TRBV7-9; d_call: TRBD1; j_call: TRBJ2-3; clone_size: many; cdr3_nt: TGTGCCAGCAGCTGGGCGTCCAACAGGGGGCGCGGCACAGATACGCAGTATTTT; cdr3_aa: CASSWASNRGRGTDTQYF
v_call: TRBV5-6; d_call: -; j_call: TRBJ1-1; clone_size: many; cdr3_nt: TGTGCCAGCAGCTTGGGATACACGAACACTGAAGCTTTCTTT; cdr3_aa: CASSLGYTNTEAFF
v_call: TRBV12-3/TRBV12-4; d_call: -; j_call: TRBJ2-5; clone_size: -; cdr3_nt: TGTGCCAGCACCTCATCTCGACAGTACCAAGAGACCCAGTACTTC; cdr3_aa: CASTSSRQYQETQYF
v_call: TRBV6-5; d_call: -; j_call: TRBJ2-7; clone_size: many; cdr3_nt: TGTGCCAGCAGTTACACGTTTTCCTACGAGCAGTACTTC; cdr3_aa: CASSYTFSYEQYF
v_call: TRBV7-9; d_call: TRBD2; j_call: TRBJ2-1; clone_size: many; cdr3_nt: TGTGCCAGCAGCTTAGCGGGACTAGCGGGGGTTTACAATGAGCAGTTCTTC; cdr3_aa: CASSLAGLAGVYNEQFF